A single sample is the source of the 30 T cell receptor beta chains below, sequenced in a study of circulating and synovial CD4+ cells in juvenile arthritis. Data came from immunoSEQ multiplex PCR; TCRdb stores just in-frame clones and leaves some out. The sample has a few thousand clones, 88% seen once; the top ten hold around 3.2%. The sample was HLA-DR+ CD4+ T cells from blood. Stated subset: circulating pathogenic-like lymphocytes, sorted as HLA-DR+CD14-CD3+CD4+CD25low/- blood T cells. These receptors were obtained from a human donor with juvenile idiopathic arthritis.

The chain recombines TRBV6-5 with TRBJ1-1; unclear D gene. The CDR3 is 13 amino acids. CDR1 MNHEY and CDR2 SVGAGI come from the germline V gene. V shed 2 bases and J shed 4 bases, with 8 bases lying between them. DNA of the CDR3: TGTGCCAGCAGTTACGTGGAGGGCACTGAAGCTTTCTTT. Translation gives CASSYVEGTEAFF.

The V call is TRBV5-1, the J call TRBJ2-1, with TRBD1 matching over 8 bases. V shed 1 base, J shed 7 bases, and the junction held 10 bases outside the gene matches. The germline CDR1 and CDR2 sequences are SGHRS and YFSETQ. The CDR3 runs 16 residues. The CDR3: CASSLYGTGLVNEQFF. The CDR3 region has the DNA TGCGCCAGCAGCTTGTATGGGACAGGATTGGTGAATGAGCAGTTCTTC.

V and J are TRBV11-3 and TRBJ2-1, with TRBD2 matching over 9 bases. Germline values: CDR1 SGHNT, CDR2 YENEEA. The CDR3 is 16 residues long. J lost 0 bases, V lost 5 bases, and 5 bases had no gene match. CDR3 DNA: TGTGCCAGCAGCACCCGAGCGGGGGGCTCCTACAATGAGCAGTTCTTC. Residues: CASSTRAGGSYNEQFF. Complete variable domain (other parts from reference TRBV11-3 and TRBJ2-1): EAGVVQSPRYKIIEKKQPVAFWCNPISGHNTLYWYLQNLGQGPELLIRYENEEAVDDSQLPKDRFSAERLKGVDSTLKIQPAELGDSAVYLCASSTRAGGSYNEQFFGPGTRLTVL.

The V and J genes are TRBV5-4 and TRBJ1-1; D gene uncertain. Per germline, CDR1 SGHNT and CDR2 YYREEE (reference sequence). The V gene lost 4 bases and the J gene lost 4 bases, with 14 bases spanning the gap. There are 14 residues in the CDR3. The CDR3 here is CASSKQKTSTEAFF. The CDR3, as DNA: TGTGCCAGCAGCAAACAGAAAACGAGCACTGAAGCTTTCTTT. Drawing the rest from reference TRBV5-4 and TRBJ1-1, the complete variable domain is ETGVTQSPTHLIKTRGQQVTLRCSSQSGHNTVSWYQQALGQGPQFIFQYYREEENGRGNFPPRFSGLQFPNYSSELNVNALELDDSALYLCASSKQKTSTEAFFGQGTRLTVV.

Points on this clone: The junction departs from germline at one end; a sequencing error may be responsible. Other DNA sequences in the same sample also yield this CDR3. The chain couples TRBV10-2 to TRBJ1-6, with 8 bases that match TRBD1. CDR3 length: 16 amino acids. Per the germline V gene, CDR1 is WSHSY and CDR2 is SAAADI. The DNA of the CDR3 is TGCGCCAGCAGTGTCGCAGGGGGCCTTTATAATTCCCCCCTCCACTTT. Translated, it gives CASSVAGGLYNSPLHF.

The chain joins TRBV5-1 to TRBJ2-7; D gene uncertain. Trimming shortened V by 5 bases and J by 2 bases, and 11 bases separated the two germline ends. Per the germline V gene, CDR1 is SGHRS and CDR2 is YFSETQ. CDR3 length: 13 residues. The CDR3 spells CASSSSATYEQYF. The DNA of the CDR3 is TGCGCCAGCAGTAGCTCAGCTACCTACGAGCAGTACTTC. The full variable domain, its missing parts supplied by reference TRBV5-1 and TRBJ2-7, is KAGVTQTPRYLIKTRGQQVTLSCSPISGHRSVSWYQQTPGQGLQFLFEYFSETQRNKGNFPGRFSGRQFSNSRSEMNVSTLELGDSALYLCASSSSATYEQYFGPGTRLTVT.

The chain recombines TRBV28 with TRBJ2-6; D not resolved. Germline CDR1 is MDHEN and CDR2 is SYDVKM. The CDR3 covers 14 residues. Trimming removed 6 bases at V and 2 bases at J, with 8 bases between. The CDR3 DNA sequence: TGTGCCAGCAGGTATCCTGCTGGGGCCAACGTCCTGACTTTC. Encoded protein: CASRYPAGANVLTF.

This chain joins TRBV6-1 and TRBJ1-6, with D unclear. The germline V gene has CDR1 MNHNS and CDR2 SASEGT. Trimming stripped 4 bases from V and 8 bases from J, with 15 bases between. The CDR3 totals 15 residues. The CDR3 loop reads CASSGQTLGDSPLHF. As DNA, the CDR3 is TGTGCCAGCAGTGGCCAAACCCTAGGAGATTCACCCCTCCACTTT.

The chain is built from TRBV7-9 and TRBJ2-7; 7 bases fit TRBD1. The CDR3 runs to 16 residues. Germline CDR1 is SEHNR and CDR2 is FQNEAQ (reference sequence). With V trimmed by 4 bases and J by 3 bases, 12 bases remained unmatched. In nucleotides, the CDR3 is TGTGCCAGCAGCTCCTGGGACAGTCAAACTATCTACGAGCAGTACTTC. Protein sequence: CASSSWDSQTIYEQYF. The whole variable domain, remainder taken from reference TRBV7-9 and TRBJ2-7, is DTGVSQNPRHKITKRGQNVTFRCDPISEHNRLYWYRQTLGQGPEFLTYFQNEAQLEKSRLLSDRFSAERPKGSFSTLEIQRTEQGDSAMYLCASSSWDSQTIYEQYFGPGTRLTVT.

The chain is built from TRBV4-2 and TRBJ2-6; the match to TRBD2 covers 13 bases. The V and J ends lost 4 bases and 0 bases, in that order; junction bases with no gene match: 3. The CDR3 runs 18 residues. CDR1 LGHNA and CDR2 YNFKEQ come from the germline V gene. The DNA for the CDR3 is TGTGCCAGCAGCCTTCGACTAGCGGGGGGCTCTGGGGCCAACGTCCTGACTTTC. This translates into CASSLRLAGGSGANVLTF.

The gene calls are TRBV5-1 and TRBJ2-2, with D possibly TRBD1 on 6 matching bases. CDR3 size: 16 residues. Germline V lookup: CDR1 SGHRS, CDR2 YFSETQ. The germline V and J ends were trimmed by 1 base and 2 bases, with 12 bases remaining between them. The CDR3 coding sequence is TGCGCCAGCAGCTTGAATCCGACAGGCAACACCGGGGAGCTGTTTTTT. Translation: CASSLNPTGNTGELFF.

This chain links TRBV5-1 with TRBJ2-5; the D gene is possibly TRBD1 (5 bases). Germline-derived CDR1 and CDR2 are SGHRS and YFSETQ. V lost 3 bases to trimming and J lost 0 bases, with 12 bases between them. CDR3 length: 15 residues. The CDR3 here is CASSSTGWYQETQYF. The CDR3 nucleotides read TGCGCCAGCAGCTCCACAGGCTGGTACCAAGAGACCCAGTACTTC.

The rearrangement joins TRBV19 to TRBJ2-7; D is ambiguous. The V and J ends lost 5 bases and 2 bases respectively, with 16 bases between them. The V gene's germline CDR1 is LNHDA and CDR2 SQIVND (reference sequence). CDR3 length: 15 residues. CDR3: CASSPNYGSTYEQYF. The CDR3 DNA sequence: TGTGCCAGTAGTCCTAACTACGGTTCTACCTACGAGCAGTACTTC. The whole variable domain, remainder taken from reference TRBV19 and TRBJ2-7, is DGGITQSPKYLFRKEGQNVTLSCEQNLNHDAMYWYRQDPGQGLRLIYYSQIVNDFQKGDIAEGYSVSREKKESFPLTVTSAQKNPTAFYLCASSPNYGSTYEQYFGPGTRLTVT.

This clone appeared a few times. It is likely a read error, because the conserved phenylalanine at the end of the CDR3 is missing. The genes are TRBV5-6 and TRBJ1-1; the D gene is possibly TRBD1 (6 bases). Germline V gene lookup returns CDR1 SGHDT and CDR2 YYEEEE. The CDR3 has 15 amino acids. V lost 9 bases and J lost 0, with 18 bases in between. The CDR3 DNA reads TGTGCCACCACTATACAGGGCCCTTTGAACACTGAAGCTTTCCTT. This codes for CATTIQGPLNTEAFL.

This clone is a singleton in its sample. At one boundary the junction diverges from the germline segment, which might be a read error. The chain has TRBV15 and TRBJ2-7, with 8 bases that match TRBD1. CDR3 size: 13 residues. Germline V gives CDR1 LNHNV, CDR2 YYDKDF (reference sequence). The CDR3 DNA reads as TGTGCCACCAGCAGGGGACCCCGACAGGGGATTCTCTTC. Amino acid sequence: CATSRGPRQGILF.

This chain joins TRBV7-9 and TRBJ2-3; 9 nucleotides align to TRBD2. V shed 5 bases and J 5 bases; nucleotides not matched to a gene: 11. The germline V gene encodes CDR1 SEHNR and CDR2 FQNEAQ (reference sequence). The CDR3 loop spans 16 amino acids. The CDR3 nucleotides are TGTGCCAGCAGCATCCTAGCGGGGACCCGGGGAGATACGCAGTATTTT. As protein: CASSILAGTRGDTQYF. The full variable domain, its missing parts supplied by reference TRBV7-9 and TRBJ2-3, is DTGVSQNPRHKITKRGQNVTFRCDPISEHNRLYWYRQTLGQGPEFLTYFQNEAQLEKSRLLSDRFSAERPKGSFSTLEIQRTEQGDSAMYLCASSILAGTRGDTQYFGPGTRLTVL.

In regard to this clone: Sequence at one end of the junction differs from germline and may be a read error. This sequence joins TRBV10-3 and TRBJ2-5, with D unresolved. The CDR3 consists of 13 residues. Per germline, CDR1 ENHRY and CDR2 SYGVKD. The CDR3 region is CASSLLEQETQYF. The CDR3 DNA is TGTGCCAGCAGTTTACTGGAGCAAGAGACCCAGTACTTC.

V is TRBV6-1 and J is TRBJ1-1; 7 nucleotides agree with TRBD1. This CDR3 has 14 amino acids. V gave up 4 bases and J gave up 4 bases; unmatched junction bases: 6. CDR1 and CDR2 from the germline V gene are MNHNS and SASEGT. As DNA, the CDR3 is TGTGCCAGCAGTGGGAACAGGGGTGGCACTGAAGCTTTCTTT. Protein sequence: CASSGNRGGTEAFF.

This clone was seen a single time. The V and J genes are TRBV19 and TRBJ2-4; 8 positions agree with TRBD1. Germline loops: CDR1 LNHDA, CDR2 SQIVND (reference sequence). CDR3 length: 17 amino acids. V was pared by 3 bases and J by 0 bases, with 7 bases of the junction left unmatched. DNA for the CDR3: TGTGCCAGTAGTATTCCGACAGGGGACTTAGCCAAAAACATTCAGTACTTC. Amino acid sequence: CASSIPTGDLAKNIQYF.

The CDR3 sequence: CASSSRGFREMNNEQFF. As DNA, the CDR3 is TGTGCCAGCAGCTCACGGGGGTTTAGGGAGATGAACAATGAGCAGTTCTTC. The V call is TRBV11-1, the J call TRBJ2-1, with D tentatively TRBD2 (6 bases). CDR3 size: 17 residues. Germline assignment: CDR1 SGHAT and CDR2 FQDESV (reference sequence). V was trimmed by 4 bases and J by 5 bases, leaving 21 bases between them.

A single count supports this clone. The CDR3 sequence is CASSEHRGDTQYF. The DNA for the CDR3 is TGCGCCAGCAGCGAGCATCGGGGGGATACGCAGTATTTT. This chain connects TRBV5-1 to TRBJ2-3; tentative D call: TRBD2 (6 bases). CDR3 length: 13 residues. Germline V lookup: CDR1 SGHRS, CDR2 YFSETQ. The V end was cut by 4 bases, the J end by 6 bases, with 12 bases between.

The V gene is TRBV14, the J gene TRBJ1-1; D not resolved. Germline CDR1 and CDR2: SGHDN and FVKESK. With 0 bases removed from V and 2 bases from J, the gap between germline ends came to 4 bases. The CDR3 sequence is 13 residues long. The CDR3 reads CASSQDLNTEAFF. The CDR3 coding sequence is TGTGCCAGCAGCCAAGACCTCAACACTGAAGCTTTCTTT.

The V gene is TRBV5-6, the J gene TRBJ2-1, with D possibly TRBD2 on 6 matching bases. Trimming shortened V by 5 bases and J by 3 bases, and 6 bases separated the two germline ends. The CDR3 consists of 12 residues. CDR1 is SGHDT and CDR2 is YYEEEE in the germline V gene. CDR3: CASRGGYNEQFF. The DNA for the CDR3 is TGTGCCAGCAGGGGGGGCTACAATGAGCAGTTCTTC.

This chain joins TRBV5-6 and TRBJ1-5, with 8 bases identical to TRBD1. The junction had 8 bases not matched to a gene; V was cut back by 4 bases and J by 2 bases. The germline V gene encodes CDR1 SGHDT and CDR2 YYEEEE. CDR3 length: 16 amino acids. CDR3 region: CASSGQGARGNQPQHF. The CDR3 DNA is TGTGCCAGCAGCGGCCAGGGGGCGCGGGGCAATCAGCCCCAGCATTTT.

The rearrangement joins TRBV6-5 to TRBJ2-7; TRBD1 is a possible D gene (5 bases). Trimming left V 6 bases short and J 0 bases short, with 9 bases between. The CDR3 is 13 amino acids. Germline CDR1 reads MNHEY; CDR2 reads SVGAGI. The CDR3 nucleotides read TGTGCCAGCAGCTCGGACATCTCCTACGAGCAGTACGTC. Protein: CASSSDISYEQYV.

The CDR3 bases are TGTGCCTGGAGTGCCCATGAGACCCAGTACTTC. This encodes CAWSAHETQYF. The rearrangement uses TRBV30 and TRBJ2-5; the D is unclear. Germline loops: CDR1 GTSNPN, CDR2 SVGIG (reference sequence). The CDR3 totals 11 residues. Between the trimmed V and J ends, which lost 1 base and 5 bases, there was a span of 5 bases.

The V and J genes are TRBV9 and TRBJ1-3; D uncertain. The CDR3 sequence is 15 residues long. V lost 4 bases and J lost 0, with 11 bases in between. Germline V lookup: CDR1 SGDLS, CDR2 YYNGEE. The CDR3: CASSPPADSGNTIYF. CDR3 coding DNA: TGTGCCAGCAGCCCGCCTGCGGACTCTGGAAACACCATATATTTT.

This chain uses TRBV27 with TRBJ1-2; 7 bases fit TRBD1. This CDR3 has 14 residues. Germline CDR1 is MNHEY and CDR2 is SMNVEV (reference sequence). Germline trimming cut 6 bases from V and 7 bases from J; bases unmatched to any gene: 11. CDR3 nucleotides: TGTGCCAGCAGGTGGACAGGCGTAAAGGGTGGCTACACCTTC. It yields the protein CASRWTGVKGGYTF.

This clone was seen only once. The rearrangement links TRBV15 to TRBJ1-2; D is perhaps TRBD1 (6 bases). This CDR3 spans 15 amino acids. Trimming pared 1 base from V and 5 bases from J, leaving 14 bases between. CDR1 and CDR2 (germline): LNHNV, YYDKDF (reference sequence). DNA of the CDR3: TGTGCCACCAGCAGAGCACGGCAGGGGATATATGGCTACACCTTC. Translation gives CATSRARQGIYGYTF. The full variable domain, rest sourced from reference TRBV15 and TRBJ1-2, is DAMVIQNPRYQVTQFGKPVTLSCSQTLNHNVMYWYQQKSSQAPKLLFHYYDKDFNNEADTPDNFQSRRPNTSFCFLDIRSPGLGDTAMYLCATSRARQGIYGYTFGSGTRLTVV.

J is TRBJ2-5 and V is TRBV28; 8 positions agree with TRBD2. V lost 1 base, J lost 4 bases, and 2 bases stayed unmatched. The germline CDR1 and CDR2 sequences are MDHEN and SYDVKM. This CDR3 has 14 residues. CDR3 sequence reads: CASSLSRGGETQYF. CDR3 sequence (DNA): TGTGCCAGCAGTTTATCACGGGGGGGAGAGACCCAGTACTTC.